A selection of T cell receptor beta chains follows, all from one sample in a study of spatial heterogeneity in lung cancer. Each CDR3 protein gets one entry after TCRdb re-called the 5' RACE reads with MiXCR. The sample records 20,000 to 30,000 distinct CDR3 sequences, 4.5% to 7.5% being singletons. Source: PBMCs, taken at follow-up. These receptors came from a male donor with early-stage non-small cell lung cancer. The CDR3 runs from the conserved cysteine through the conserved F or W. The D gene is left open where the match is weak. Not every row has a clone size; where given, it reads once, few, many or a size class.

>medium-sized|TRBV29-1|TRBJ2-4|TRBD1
CSAAGQGAKNIQYF
TGCAGCGCAGCGGGACAGGGGGCCAAAAACATTCAGTACTTC
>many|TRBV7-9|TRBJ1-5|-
CASSPDTSNQPQHF
TGTGCCAGCAGCCCGGACACTAGCAATCAGCCCCAGCATTTT
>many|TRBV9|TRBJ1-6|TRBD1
CASSADRGMYSPLHF
TGTGCCAGCAGCGCGGACAGGGGTATGTACTCACCCCTCCACTTT
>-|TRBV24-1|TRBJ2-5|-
CATSDHRTVLEETQYF
TGTGCCACCAGTGACCATCGGACAGTTTTAGAAGAGACCCAGTACTTC
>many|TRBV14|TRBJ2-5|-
CASSYHGEETQYF
TGTGCCAGCAGCTACCACGGGGAAGAGACCCAGTACTTC
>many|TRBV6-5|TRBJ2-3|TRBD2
CASSSIVVAGRTDTQYF
TGTGCCAGCAGTTCCATCGTAGTAGCGGGACGCACAGATACGCAGTATTTT
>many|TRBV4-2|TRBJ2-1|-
CASSQDRGSYNEQFF
TGTGCCAGCAGCCAAGATCGAGGCTCCTACAATGAGCAGTTCTTC
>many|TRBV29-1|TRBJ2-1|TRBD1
CSVEFPDRSYNEQFF
TGCAGCGTTGAATTTCCGGACAGGTCCTACAATGAGCAGTTCTTC
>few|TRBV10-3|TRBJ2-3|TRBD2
CAISDPGLAGGPTDTQYF
TGTGCCATCAGTGATCCGGGACTAGCGGGAGGGCCAACAGATACGCAGTATTTT
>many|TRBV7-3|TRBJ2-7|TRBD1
CASTETGSYEQYF
TGTGCCAGCACCGAGACAGGGTCCTACGAGCAGTACTTC
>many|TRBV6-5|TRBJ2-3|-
CASRHTEFGTDTQYF
TGTGCCAGCAGGCATACTGAGTTCGGCACAGATACGCAGTATTTT
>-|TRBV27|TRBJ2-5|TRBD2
CASSLLGLAGGNQETQYF
TGTGCCAGCAGTTTATTGGGCCTAGCGGGGGGAAACCAAGAGACCCAGTACTTC
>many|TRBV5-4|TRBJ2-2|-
CASSPSRTNTGELFF
TGTGCCAGCAGCCCTTCTAGGACGAACACCGGGGAGCTGTTTTTT
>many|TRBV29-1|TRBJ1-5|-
CSVAGEGNQPQHF
TGCAGCGTTGCAGGGGAAGGCAATCAGCCCCAGCATTTT
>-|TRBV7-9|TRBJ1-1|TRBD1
CASNGPGTGNTEAFF
TGTGCCAGCAACGGGCCGGGGACAGGGAACACTGAAGCTTTCTTT
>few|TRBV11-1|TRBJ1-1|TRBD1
CASRYRTGGASQAFF
TGTGCCAGCAGATACCGGACAGGGGGCGCGTCCCAAGCTTTCTTT
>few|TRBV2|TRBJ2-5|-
CASSRETQYF
TGTGCCAGCTCTCGAGAGACCCAGTACTTC
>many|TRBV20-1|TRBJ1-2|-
CSATIHDTRGYTF
TGCAGTGCTACTATTCACGACACTCGCGGCTACACCTTC
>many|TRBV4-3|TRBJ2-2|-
CASSQGHTGELFF
TGCGCCAGCAGCCAGGGACACACCGGGGAGCTGTTTTTT
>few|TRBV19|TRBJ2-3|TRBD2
CASSPGTSANTQYF
TGTGCCAGTAGTCCAGGGACTAGCGCGAATACGCAGTATTTT
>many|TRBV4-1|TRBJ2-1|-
CASSPREQTESLSLSSYNEQFF
TGCGCCAGCAGCCCCCGTGAACAGACAGAATCCCTGAGCCTTAGCTCCTACAATGAGCAGTTCTTC
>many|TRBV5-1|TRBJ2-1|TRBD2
CASRTTSGRAGEQFF
TGCGCCAGCAGGACAACTAGCGGGAGGGCCGGTGAGCAGTTCTTC
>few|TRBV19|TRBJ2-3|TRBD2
CASSTGTSGADTQYF
TGTGCCAGTAGTACCGGGACTAGCGGGGCAGATACGCAGTATTTT
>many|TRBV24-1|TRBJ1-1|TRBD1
CATRPGQAMNTEAFF
TGTGCCACCCGTCCGGGACAGGCCATGAACACTGAAGCTTTCTTT
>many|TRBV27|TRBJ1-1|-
CASSSLGDTEAFF
TGTGCCAGCAGTTCGTTAGGGGATACTGAAGCTTTCTTT
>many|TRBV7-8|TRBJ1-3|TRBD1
CASSWDRSSGNTIYF
TGTGCCAGCAGCTGGGACAGGTCGTCTGGAAACACCATATATTTT
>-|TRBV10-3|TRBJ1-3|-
CAIRETDRNSGNTIYF
TGTGCCATCAGGGAGACAGACCGAAACTCTGGAAACACCATATATTTT
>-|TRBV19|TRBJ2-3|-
CASSPRGDTQYF
TGTGCCAGTAGTCCACGCGGAGATACGCAGTATTTT
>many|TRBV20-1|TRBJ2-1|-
CSARDREHYNEQFF
TGCAGTGCTAGAGATAGGGAGCACTACAATGAGCAGTTCTTC
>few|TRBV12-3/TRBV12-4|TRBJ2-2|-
CASRSGRGVTGELFF
TGTGCCAGCAGATCGGGCAGAGGAGTGACCGGGGAGCTGTTTTTT
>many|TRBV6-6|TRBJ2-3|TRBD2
CASSWNLAVSTDTQYF
TGTGCCAGCAGTTGGAACCTAGCGGTTAGCACAGATACGCAGTATTTT